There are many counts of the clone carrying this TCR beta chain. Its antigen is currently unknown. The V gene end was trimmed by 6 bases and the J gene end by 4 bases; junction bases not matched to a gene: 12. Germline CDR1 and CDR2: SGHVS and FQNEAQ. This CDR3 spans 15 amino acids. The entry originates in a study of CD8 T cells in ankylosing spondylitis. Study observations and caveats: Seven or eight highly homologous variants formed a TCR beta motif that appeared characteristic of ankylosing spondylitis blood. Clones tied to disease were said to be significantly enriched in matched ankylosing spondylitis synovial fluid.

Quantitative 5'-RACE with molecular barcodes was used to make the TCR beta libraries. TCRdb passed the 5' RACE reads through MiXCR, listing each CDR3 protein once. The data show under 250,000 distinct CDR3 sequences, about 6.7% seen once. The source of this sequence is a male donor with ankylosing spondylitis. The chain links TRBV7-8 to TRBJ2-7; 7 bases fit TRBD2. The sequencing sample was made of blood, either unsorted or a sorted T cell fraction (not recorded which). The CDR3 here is CASRPSRTSRYEQYF. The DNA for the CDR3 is TGTGCCAGCAGGCCAAGCAGGACTAGTCGTTACGAGCAGTACTTC.